A single sample gave rise to the 27 T cell receptor beta chains below, sequenced in a study of response to subunit inactivated influenza vaccine. TCRdb ran MiXCR on the RT-PCR reads and lists one entry per CDR3 protein. The top ten hold approximately 7.8% of the sample, which has a few hundred thousand distinct CDR3 sequences, more than 9% seen once. Material: non-naive T cells sorted from PBMCs, obtained less than 15 days before vaccination. Receptors were obtained from a man in his fifties or sixties who received an inactivated influenza vaccine.

The V and J genes are TRBV6-2 or TRBV6-3 and TRBJ2-5; 14 bases match TRBD2. Per germline, CDR1 MNHEY and CDR2 SVGEGT. V gave up 5 bases and J gave up 5 bases; unmatched junction bases: 4. This CDR3 comprises 15 residues. The DNA of the CDR3 is TGTGCCAGCAGTCGACTAGCGGGGGGGTATGAGACCCAGTACTTC. Encoded protein: CASSRLAGGYETQYF.

The chain is built from TRBV2 and TRBJ2-3; a possible D gene is TRBD2 (6 bases). This CDR3 comprises 13 residues. The germline gives CDR1 SNHLY, CDR2 FYNNEI. Trimming took off 7 bases at V and 2 bases at J, with 10 bases between the two ends. For the CDR3, the DNA is TGTGCCAGCAAGGGCGGGACCACAGATACGCAGTATTTT. It specifies CASKGGTTDTQYF.

This clonotype was observed a few times. The chain recombines TRBV20-1 with TRBJ2-7; 9 bases map to TRBD1. The CDR3 spans 13 residues. J was trimmed by 2 bases and V by 6 bases; bases with no gene match: 5. Germline CDR1 reads DFQATT; CDR2 reads SNEGSKA (reference sequence). The CDR3: CSARQGGPYEQYF. CDR3 sequence (DNA): TGCAGTGCGCGACAGGGGGGGCCCTACGAGCAGTACTTC.

This clonotype was seen at least ten times. This chain joins TRBV3-1 and TRBJ2-7, with D unclear. The V gene lost 0 bases and the J gene lost 2 bases, with 8 bases spanning the gap. Germline assignment: CDR1 LGHDT and CDR2 YNNKEL (reference sequence). This CDR3 region has 14 residues. The CDR3 sequence: CASSQDPYTYEQYF. The CDR3 bases are TGTGCCAGCAGCCAAGATCCTTATACCTACGAGCAGTACTTC.

This clonotype was detected only a few times. This chain links TRBV4-2 with TRBJ2-1; TRBD2 agrees at 11 bases. The CDR3 extends over 19 amino acids. Germline V lookup: CDR1 LGHNA, CDR2 YNFKEQ. V gave up 0 bases and J gave up 2 bases; unmatched junction bases: 9. The CDR3: CASSQELLAGVRAYNEQFF. The CDR3 DNA reads as TGTGCCAGCAGCCAAGAATTACTAGCGGGGGTACGGGCCTACAATGAGCAGTTCTTC.

This clonotype showed up just once. The CDR3 sequence is CASTLAKETQYF. CDR3 coding DNA: TGTGCCAGCACTCTCGCGAAAGAGACCCAGTACTTC. This sequence joins TRBV2 and TRBJ2-5; D is undetermined. CDR1 is SNHLY and CDR2 is FYNNEI in the germline V gene. This CDR3 comprises 12 residues. Trimming removed 7 bases from V and 3 bases from J, with 9 bases in between. The complete variable domain, with remaining parts taken from reference TRBV2 and TRBJ2-5, reads EPEVTQTPSHQVTQMGQEVILRCVPISNHLYFYWYRQILGQKVEFLVSFYNNEISEKSEIFDDQFSVERPDGSNFTLKIRSTKLEDSAMYFCASTLAKETQYFGPGTRLLVL.

This clonotype was detected a few times. The chain combines TRBV28 with TRBJ2-1, with 11 bases fitting TRBD2. Per the germline V gene, CDR1 is MDHEN and CDR2 is SYDVKM. V was pared by 5 bases and J by 6 bases, with 9 bases of the junction left unmatched. The CDR3 has 16 amino acids. CDR3 DNA sequence: TGTGCCAGCAGTATCATAGCGGGAGGGAGTAGCAATGAGCAGTTCTTC. Translated: CASSIIAGGSSNEQFF.

The sample holds a few counts of this clonotype. This chain links TRBV9 with TRBJ2-3; TRBD1 might be the D (6 bases). This CDR3 region has 13 residues. V shed 3 bases and J shed 7 bases, with 12 bases lying between them. CDR1 is SGDLS and CDR2 is YYNGEE in the germline V gene. CDR3 DNA: TGTGCCAGCAGCGAGGCAACAGGGAATACGCAGTATTTT. It translates to CASSEATGNTQYF.

The chain joins TRBV5-1 to TRBJ1-2, with D uncertain. V lost 0 bases to trimming and J lost 4 bases, with 7 bases between them. CDR3 size: 13 residues. Germline V gene lookup returns CDR1 SGHRS and CDR2 YFSETQ. The CDR3 DNA reads TGCGCCAGCAGCTTGGACCATGGCTATGGCTACACCTTC. It is translated as CASSLDHGYGYTF.

The table lists this clonotype with many counts. CDR3 sequence reads: CASSLAGGGYEQYF. CDR3 DNA sequence: TGTGCCAGCAGTTTAGCGGGAGGGGGCTACGAGCAGTACTTC. The chain combines TRBV12-3 or TRBV12-4 with TRBJ2-7; tentative D call: TRBD2 (7 bases). Trimming pared 0 bases from V and 3 bases from J, leaving 9 bases between. This CDR3 is built from 14 residues.

The sample holds many counts of this clonotype. Its ends do not fully match the called genes, so a read error is possible. The rearrangement links TRBV6-2 or TRBV6-3 to TRBJ1-5; possibly TRBD1 for D (6 bases). The germline V gene has CDR1 MNHEY and CDR2 SVGEGT. The CDR3 runs 14 residues. In DNA, the CDR3 is TGTGCCAGCAGTTCCTTGGGGGGCAAGCAGCCCCAGCATTTT. This encodes CASSSLGGKQPQHF.

CDR3 coding DNA: TGTGCCAGCAGTCCCGGGTTGACAGGGGGCCGAATAGAGTATGGCTACACCTTC. It codes for CASSPGLTGGRIEYGYTF. This chain uses TRBV27 with TRBJ1-2; 10 nucleotides align to TRBD1. J gave up 5 bases and V 5 bases, and 17 bases lay outside the gene matches. The V gene's germline CDR1 is MNHEY and CDR2 SMNVEV (reference sequence). CDR3 length: 18 residues.

Many counts were recorded for this clonotype. The chain couples TRBV7-6 to TRBJ2-1; a weak D match, TRBD1 (6 bases). The CDR3 sequence is 13 residues long. V dropped 6 bases and J dropped 4 bases, with 10 bases sitting between them. CDR1 and CDR2 from the germline V gene are SGHVS and FNYEAQ. The CDR3 sequence is CASSNGQYNEQFF. CDR3 in DNA: TGTGCCAGCAGTAATGGACAGTACAATGAGCAGTTCTTC.

This clonotype has only one observation. This could be a read error, since a much larger clone is one nucleotide away. The gene calls are TRBV3-1 and TRBJ2-2; 9 positions agree with TRBD1. CDR3 size: 16 residues. Germline V lookup: CDR1 LGHDT, CDR2 YNNKEL (reference sequence). The DNA of the CDR3 is TGTGCCAGCAGCCATTCCGGGACAGGGAACAGCGGGGAGCTGTTTTTT. Translation: CASSHSGTGNSGELFF.

Only a few counts were recorded for this clonotype. J is TRBJ1-1 and V is TRBV12-5; no reliable D call. CDR3 length: 12 residues. V was pared by 2 bases and J by 1 base, with 2 bases between. Germline CDR1 is LGHNT and CDR2 is FRNRAP. CDR3 in DNA: TGTGCTAGTGGTTTGCAGAACACTGAAGCTTTCTTT. Protein: CASGLQNTEAFF.

This clonotype was detected many times. The J gene is TRBJ2-1, the V gene TRBV24-1; 7 positions match TRBD1. J gave up 9 bases and V 6 bases, and 4 bases lay outside the gene matches. From germline, CDR1 is KGHDR and CDR2 SFDVKD. The CDR3 is 12 amino acids. DNA of the CDR3: TGTGCCACCAGTAATACAGGGGCTGAGCAGTTCTTC. Protein product: CATSNTGAEQFF.

This clonotype occurred a few times. The rearrangement links TRBV7-2 to TRBJ1-6; D might be TRBD1 (5 bases). Looked up from germline, CDR1 is SGHTA and CDR2 is FQGNSA. The ends were cut back, 4 bases at V and 0 bases at J, with 13 bases in the middle. The CDR3 is 17 residues long. The CDR3, as DNA: TGTGCCAGCAGCTCCGACAGCTTCAGCTCCTATAATTCACCCCTCCACTTT. Its translation is CASSSDSFSSYNSPLHF.

This clonotype showed up just a few times. V gene TRBV7-2 combines with J gene TRBJ2-3, with a weak D call TRBD2 (5 bases). CDR1 is SGHTA, CDR2 FQGNSA, per germline. V lost 1 base to trimming and J lost 0 bases, with 8 bases between them. The CDR3 is made up of 15 amino acids. The CDR3: CASSLEWTSTDTQYF. DNA for the CDR3: TGTGCCAGCAGCTTAGAGTGGACTAGCACAGATACGCAGTATTTT.

The rearrangement links TRBV7-2 to TRBJ2-2; 7 nucleotides line up with TRBD2. CDR3 length: 16 residues. CDR1 and CDR2 (germline): SGHTA, FQGNSA. The V and J ends lost 1 base and 6 bases, in that order; junction bases with no gene match: 8. CDR3 sequence reads: CASSLVAGDVAGELFF. DNA of the CDR3: TGTGCCAGCAGCTTAGTGGCGGGAGACGTCGCCGGGGAGCTGTTTTTT.

This chain connects TRBV5-1 to TRBJ2-1, with 10 nucleotides matching TRBD2. The V and J ends lost 1 base and 6 bases, in that order; junction bases with no gene match: 4. This CDR3 region has 15 residues. CDR1 is SGHRS, CDR2 YFSETQ, per germline. The CDR3 DNA is TGCGCCAGCAGCTTGTTGGGACTAGCGTCCAATGAGCAGTTCTTC. Residues: CASSLLGLASNEQFF. Looking up the rest from reference TRBV5-1 and TRBJ2-1 gives the full variable domain: KAGVTQTPRYLIKTRGQQVTLSCSPISGHRSVSWYQQTPGQGLQFLFEYFSETQRNKGNFPGRFSGRQFSNSRSEMNVSTLELGDSALYLCASSLLGLASNEQFFGPGTRLTVL.

Only a few counts were recorded for this clonotype. The rearrangement links TRBV20-1 to TRBJ2-6; tentative D call: TRBD1 (6 bases). Germline V gene data show CDR1 as DFQATT and CDR2 as SNEGSKA (reference sequence). The CDR3 loop spans 15 amino acids. V was cut by 6 bases and J by 2 bases, with 14 bases left in between. CDR3 loop: CSAKLPGAGANVLTF. The CDR3 DNA sequence: TGCAGTGCAAAGCTCCCAGGGGCTGGGGCCAACGTCCTGACTTTC.

This chain joins TRBV13 and TRBJ2-7, with D possibly being TRBD2 (6 bases). This CDR3 has 13 residues. The V end was cut by 1 base, the J end by 4 bases, with 8 bases between. From germline, CDR1 is PRHDT and CDR2 FYEKMQ (reference sequence). The chain's CDR3 is CASSLAGVYEQYF. DNA for the CDR3: TGTGCCAGCAGCTTAGCGGGAGTGTACGAGCAGTACTTC.

The chain joins TRBV18 to TRBJ2-5; D unresolved. Germline V CDR1 and CDR2: KGHSH, LQKENI. The CDR3 extends over 13 amino acids. V gave up 2 bases and J gave up 0 bases, with 4 bases separating them. CDR3 coding DNA: TGTGCCAGCTCACCAAGTAACCAAGAGACCCAGTACTTC. Its translation is CASSPSNQETQYF.

This clonotype has at least ten counts. The J gene is TRBJ2-2, the V gene TRBV10-3; TRBD2 matches 13 bases. Trimming at V came to 8 bases and at J to 4 bases, leaving 4 bases not matched to a gene. Germline V gene data show CDR1 as ENHRY and CDR2 as SYGVKD. The CDR3 length is 15 residues. The CDR3 DNA reads as TGTGCCATCGGGACTAGCGGGGCCTCCACCGGGGAGCTGTTTTTT. Protein: CAIGTSGASTGELFF.

This clonotype has a handful of counts. The V gene is TRBV19, the J gene TRBJ2-1; 11 positions match TRBD2. The J segment lost 6 bases and the V segment lost 6 bases, leaving 4 bases of the junction unmatched. Germline V gives CDR1 LNHDA, CDR2 SQIVND (reference sequence). CDR3 length: 14 amino acids. CDR3 amino acids: CASSPGLAVNEQFF. Here the CDR3 DNA reads TGTGCCAGTAGCCCGGGACTAGCGGTCAATGAGCAGTTCTTC.

This chain uses TRBV7-3 with TRBJ2-5, with D possibly being TRBD2 (5 bases). The CDR3 has 13 residues. The germline V and J ends were trimmed by 5 bases and 5 bases, with 12 bases remaining between them. Germline loops: CDR1 SGHTA, CDR2 FQGTGA. This chain's CDR3 is CASSAGGRETQYF. CDR3 sequence (DNA): TGTGCCAGCAGCGCCGGAGGAAGGGAGACCCAGTACTTC. The entire variable domain, with the rest obtained from reference TRBV7-3 and TRBJ2-5, is as follows: GAGVSQTPSNKVTEKGKYVELRCDPISGHTALYWYRQSLGQGPEFLIYFQGTGAADDSGLPNDRFFAVRPEGSVSTLKIQRTERGDSAVYLCASSAGGRETQYFGPGTRLLVL.

The sample holds a few counts of this clonotype. The chain joins TRBV4-1 to TRBJ2-3; 10 bases are shared with TRBD2. The ends lost 1 base at V and 2 bases at J; junction bases unmatched: 6. Germline values: CDR1 MGHRA, CDR2 YSYEKL. The CDR3 is 17 residues long. CDR3 nucleotides: TGCGCCAGCAGCCAAGTGAGCCTAGCGGGGGTCACAGATACGCAGTATTTT. It codes for CASSQVSLAGVTDTQYF.